This T cell receptor (beta chain) was recovered during a study of metastatic and nonmetastatic thyroid tumors. In this sample, this clone turned up many times. At one end, the junction sequence differs from germline, possibly due to a read error. All patients were untreated before thyroid surgery. Via MiXCR, TCRdb re-called the PCR reads. The sample shows approximately 90,000 clones, around 7.8% of them seen only once. The CDR3 totals 11 residues. CDR1 is MNHNS and CDR2 is SASEGT in the germline V gene. This chain links TRBV6-1 with TRBJ2-3; D is undetermined. The receptor was isolated from a female donor with papillary thyroid cancer or a benign thyroid nodule (not recorded which). Some clones in this sample may be carry-over from other donors' samples. Sequenced input: blood. The CDR3 sequence: CASSGSDTQYF. CDR3 in DNA: TGTGCAAGCAGTGGGTCAGATACGCAGTATTTT.